Each of the 27 T cell receptor beta chains below was sequenced from the same sample in a study of CD8+CD57+ T cells in acquired aplastic anemia. Genomic DNA was employed as the template in profiling TCR beta VDJ and CDR3. One entry per CDR3 protein, called by TCRdb with MiXCR from the reads. This table has 150,000 to 180,000 distinct CDR3 sequences, over 50% appearing once. All patients picked for sequencing had shown, by flow cytometry, an expansion of CD8+CD57+ cells. Sequenced input: sorted CD4+, CD8+, or CD8+CD57+ T cells (not recorded which) from PBMCs. These receptors were taken from a human donor with aplastic anemia.

This clonotype has a handful of counts. This chain uses TRBV10-3 with TRBJ2-7, with TRBD2 matching 9 bases. CDR1 is ENHRY, CDR2 SYGVKD, per germline. V trimming: 6 bases; J trimming: 4 bases; junction bases outside the gene matches: 13. The CDR3 loop spans 16 amino acids. This CDR3 reads CAIRPGGGRVPYEQYF. The CDR3 DNA reads TGTGCCATCAGGCCGGGGGGCGGGAGGGTCCCATACGAGCAGTACTTC.

This rearrangement joins TRBV29-1 to TRBJ2-7; D is possibly TRBD2 (6 bases). The CDR3 contains 13 residues. CDR1 is SQVTM and CDR2 is ANQGSEA in the germline V gene. CDR3 amino acids: CSATGQGDWAQYF. The DNA of the CDR3 is TGCAGTGCTACTGGACAAGGGGACTGGGCGCAGTACTTC.

The chain recombines TRBV11-2 with TRBJ2-3; D call uncertain. Trimming removed 4 bases at V and 0 bases at J, with 5 bases between. This CDR3 has 13 residues. Germline CDR1 reads SGHAT; CDR2 reads FQNNGV. CDR3 sequence reads: CASSSLSTDTQYF. DNA of the CDR3: TGTGCCAGCAGCTCCCTCAGCACAGATACGCAGTATTTT.

This clonotype was counted many times. This rearrangement joins TRBV4-3 to TRBJ2-7, with D maybe TRBD2 (6 bases). Germline CDR1 and CDR2: LGHNA and YSLEER. CDR3 length equals 18 residues. With 3 bases removed from V and 0 bases from J, the gap between germline ends came to 21 bases. This CDR3 is CASSQDPSPGETSYEQYF. In DNA form, the CDR3 reads TGCGCCAGCAGCCAGGACCCGTCTCCGGGGGAGACCTCCTACGAGCAGTACTTC.

The chain employs TRBV29-1 and TRBJ2-1; TRBD2 matches 9 bases. V shed 4 bases, J shed 6 bases, and the junction held 7 bases outside the gene matches. Germline V lookup: CDR1 SQVTM, CDR2 ANQGSEA. The CDR3 is 14 amino acids. The CDR3 loop is CSVAGSGGLNEQFF. Written as DNA, the CDR3 is TGCAGCGTTGCGGGAAGCGGGGGGCTCAATGAGCAGTTCTTC.

The chain combines TRBV12-3 or TRBV12-4 with TRBJ2-6, with a possible D match to TRBD1 (6 bases). The CDR3 spans 17 residues. Trimming removed 6 bases from V and 0 bases from J, with 15 bases in between. The CDR3 loop is CASSRTGKGSGANVLTF. CDR3 sequence (DNA): TGTGCCAGCAGCCGAACAGGGAAAGGCTCTGGGGCCAACGTCCTGACTTTC.

This clonotype has at least ten counts. This chain uses TRBV9 with TRBJ1-2; possibly TRBD1 for D (6 bases). The CDR3 contains 16 residues. Germline V gene data show CDR1 as SGDLS and CDR2 as YYNGEE. Deletions cut 3 bases from V and 6 bases from J, with 21 bases between. The CDR3 region is CASSGRGRGAVNGYTF. DNA for the CDR3: TGTGCCAGCAGCGGTAGAGGGCGGGGGGCCGTGAATGGCTACACCTTC.

The rearrangement joins TRBV6-2 or TRBV6-3 to TRBJ2-3; TRBD2 agrees at 10 bases. Germline CDR1 reads MNHEY; CDR2 reads SVGEGT. V shed 3 bases and J 2 bases; nucleotides not matched to a gene: 11. The CDR3 sequence is 18 residues long. For the CDR3, the DNA is TGTGCCAGCAGTTATGGGGGGTCTAGCGGGAGTCACACAGATACGCAGTATTTT. Encoded protein: CASSYGGSSGSHTDTQYF.

The chain joins TRBV19 to TRBJ2-3, with 9 nucleotides matching TRBD2. The CDR3 contains 15 residues. The ends lost 1 base at V and 2 bases at J; junction bases unmatched: 1. Germline lookup yields CDR1 LNHDA and CDR2 SQIVND (reference sequence). The CDR3 loop reads CASSIVGLATDTQYF. The CDR3 DNA is TGTGCCAGTAGTATAGTGGGACTAGCCACAGATACGCAGTATTTT.

This chain connects TRBV2 to TRBJ1-6; no definite D call. The CDR3 runs 11 residues. Trimming left V 3 bases short and J 9 bases short, with 3 bases between. CDR1 is SNHLY and CDR2 is FYNNEI in the germline V gene. The CDR3 coding sequence is TGTGCCAGCAGTGACGTTTCACCCCTCCACTTT. Residues: CASSDVSPLHF.

The J gene is TRBJ1-5, the V gene TRBV2, with 7 bases identical to TRBD1. Germline trimming cut 3 bases from V and 3 bases from J; bases unmatched to any gene: 8. CDR3 length: 16 amino acids. Germline assignment: CDR1 SNHLY and CDR2 FYNNEI. The CDR3 DNA follows: TGTGCCAGCAGTGAGGGTACGACAGGGAACAATCAGCCCCAGCATTTT. Translated, it gives CASSEGTTGNNQPQHF.

A note on this clonotype: At one boundary the junction diverges from the germline segment, which might be a read error. The CDR3 DNA is TGCGCCAGTAGCCAGGGGGGCCGTGACGGGGGAATATATGGCTACACCTTC. It translates to CASSQGGRDGGIYGYTF. This chain joins TRBV4-3 and TRBJ1-2, with 7 bases lining up with TRBD1. This CDR3 has 17 residues. CDR1 and CDR2 (germline): LGHNA, YSLEER.

Concerning this clonotype itself: This is likely a read error, given that the CDR3 carries no conserved phenylalanine or tryptophan at its end. The chain uses TRBV24-1 and TRBJ2-7; TRBD1 agrees at 7 bases. Germline CDR1 KGHDR, CDR2 SFDVKD. CDR3 size: 13 residues. V trimming: 5 bases; J trimming: 2 bases; junction bases outside the gene matches: 2. The chain's CDR3 is CATSGGQTYEQYS. The CDR3 DNA is TGTGCCACCAGTGGGGGACAGACCTACGAGCAGTACTCC.

This clonotype came up many times. V is TRBV20-1 and J is TRBJ1-5; possible D gene TRBD1, 5 bases. The germline gives CDR1 DFQATT, CDR2 SNEGSKA (reference sequence). The CDR3 runs to 20 residues. Trimming cost V 0 bases and J 6 bases, with 30 bases left between them. CDR3: CSARDPQGGPRRGSVQPQHF. The CDR3 DNA sequence: TGCAGTGCTAGAGATCCGCAGGGAGGGCCCCGGAGAGGGTCGGTTCAGCCCCAGCATTTT.

A single count supports this clonotype. This may arise from a read error, as a much more abundant clone is one base away. Given the absence of the conserved phenylalanine or tryptophan at the CDR3 end, a read error is likely. V gene TRBV6-1 combines with J gene TRBJ2-6, with D perhaps TRBD1 or TRBD2 (5 bases each). The V and J ends lost 4 bases and 0 bases respectively, with 10 bases between them. The CDR3 covers 16 residues. Per germline, CDR1 MNHNS and CDR2 SASEGT. The CDR3 region is CASSGGARSGANVLTL. As DNA, the CDR3 is TGTGCCAGCAGTGGAGGGGCTCGCTCTGGGGCCAACGTCCTGACTCTC.

The chain employs TRBV6-2 or TRBV6-3 and TRBJ2-6; TRBD1 agrees at 8 bases. Germline loops: CDR1 MNHEY, CDR2 SVGEGT. CDR3 length: 17 amino acids. The V segment lost 8 bases and the J segment 0 bases; nucleotides outside the gene matches: 9. DNA for the CDR3: TGTGCCAGCGGCCCGGACAGGGCCTACTCTGGGGCCAACGTCCTGACTTTC. Its translation is CASGPDRAYSGANVLTF.

This clonotype was seen ten or more times. This rearrangement joins TRBV29-1 to TRBJ2-3, with 9 positions matching TRBD2. The germline V gene has CDR1 SQVTM and CDR2 ANQGSEA. The CDR3 sequence is 16 residues long. With V trimmed by 1 base and J by 2 bases, 7 bases remained unmatched. The CDR3 here is CSVEGNSGGYTDTQYF. CDR3 nucleotides: TGCAGCGTTGAAGGGAATAGCGGGGGTTACACAGATACGCAGTATTTT.

In regard to this clonotype: The junction and the germline gene differ at one end; a read error may be behind it. V usage is TRBV20-1 and J usage is TRBJ2-5, with 11 bases lining up with TRBD2. The V gene's germline CDR1 is DFQATT and CDR2 SNEGSKA (reference sequence). The CDR3 contains 14 residues. DNA of the CDR3: TGCAGTGCTAGAGCTAGCGGGAGGCAAGAGGCCCAGTACTTC. It codes for CSARASGRQEAQYF.

This clonotype was picked up one time. The chain recombines TRBV4-1 with TRBJ2-7; TRBD2 is a possible D gene (5 bases). Trimming shortened V by 0 bases and J by 4 bases, and 10 bases separated the two germline ends. This CDR3 has 14 residues. In germline, CDR1 is MGHRA, CDR2 YSYEKL. The chain's CDR3 is CASSQERGRYEQYF. The CDR3 coding sequence is TGCGCCAGCAGCCAAGAACGGGGTCGTTACGAGCAGTACTTC.

The chain joins TRBV10-3 to TRBJ2-7; D is unclear. In germline, CDR1 is ENHRY, CDR2 SYGVKD. V lost 10 bases, J lost 5 bases, and 21 bases lay in between. The CDR3 totals 14 residues. CDR3 bases: TGTGCCAGCAGCCGAGACCGGTCTGGGCACGAGCAGTACTTC. Protein sequence: CASSRDRSGHEQYF.

A single count supports this clonotype. This chain uses TRBV4-2 with TRBJ1-2; maybe TRBD1 (5 bases). Trimming took off 1 base at V and 4 bases at J, with 13 bases between the two ends. This CDR3 is 15 amino acids long. The germline V gene encodes CDR1 LGHNA and CDR2 YNFKEQ. CDR3 in DNA: TGTGCCAGCAGCCAAGGGGACCCCGGAGGCTATGGCTACACCTTC. As protein: CASSQGDPGGYGYTF.

This clonotype has a handful of counts. CDR3 sequence reads: CASSPSRTNEKLFF. The CDR3 nucleotides read TGTGCCAGCAGCCCCAGTAGGACTAATGAAAAACTGTTTTTT. The rearrangement joins TRBV7-8 to TRBJ1-4; D is uncertain. V dropped 5 bases and J dropped 2 bases, with 9 bases sitting between them. CDR3 length: 14 residues. CDR1 is SGHVS and CDR2 is FQNEAQ in the germline V gene. The whole variable domain, filled in from reference TRBV7-8 and TRBJ1-4, reads GAGVSQSPRYKVAKRGQDVALRCDPISGHVSLFWYQQALGQGPEFLTYFQNEAQLDKSGLPSDRFFAERPEGSVSTLKIQRTQQEDSAVYLCASSPSRTNEKLFFGSGTQLSVL.

The sample holds one count of this clonotype. The gene calls are TRBV20-1 and TRBJ2-7; TRBD1 or TRBD2 may be the D gene (6 bases each). The CDR3 length is 14 residues. Trimming removed 0 bases from V and 5 bases from J, with 14 bases in between. In germline, CDR1 is DFQATT, CDR2 SNEGSKA (reference sequence). The CDR3: CSARDPHREDEQYF. Written as DNA, the CDR3 is TGCAGTGCTAGAGATCCCCACAGGGAGGACGAGCAGTACTTC.

The table lists this clonotype with many counts. This chain uses TRBV6-5 with TRBJ1-1; D is unresolved. Trimming pared 2 bases from V and 7 bases from J, leaving 11 bases between. Germline CDR1 is MNHEY and CDR2 is SVGAGI. The CDR3 loop spans 13 amino acids. In DNA form, the CDR3 reads TGTGCCAGCAGTTACCGAGCGGCATTTGAAGCTTTCTTT. Amino acids: CASSYRAAFEAFF.

The genes are TRBV7-3 and TRBJ2-3; tentative D call: TRBD1 (5 bases). CDR3 length: 17 residues. Germline lookup yields CDR1 SGHTA and CDR2 FQGTGA. V gave up 5 bases and J gave up 5 bases, with 23 bases separating them. Here the CDR3 DNA reads TGTGCCAGCAGCCCAAATCGGGCAGGGCGGATTGGAGATACGCAGTATTTT. Translating it yields CASSPNRAGRIGDTQYF.

The rearrangement joins TRBV20-1 to TRBJ2-1, with D possibly being TRBD2 (6 bases). The germline CDR1 and CDR2 sequences are DFQATT and SNEGSKA (reference sequence). CDR3 length: 10 amino acids. V lost 6 bases to trimming and J lost 7 bases, with 7 bases between them. The CDR3 protein is CSATRNEQFF. CDR3 nucleotide sequence: TGCAGTGCGACTAGGAATGAGCAGTTCTTC.

The V gene is TRBV29-1, the J gene TRBJ1-5; 10 nucleotides match TRBD1. Unmatched junction bases numbered 7, after V lost 4 bases and J lost 1 base. Germline CDR1 is SQVTM and CDR2 is ANQGSEA. The CDR3 runs 16 residues. The CDR3 here is CSVATGGEGSNQPQHF. As DNA, the CDR3 is TGCAGCGTTGCGACAGGGGGCGAGGGAAGCAATCAGCCCCAGCATTTT.